This entry features one T cell receptor beta chain sequence. Its antigen is unknown. Assay: immunoSEQ multiplex PCR; the TCRdb copy retains only in-frame clones and omits some. The data show under 80,000 clones, about nine tenths seen once. The data are from a study of OX40 agonist ivuxolimab in advanced cancers. Study as a whole: Hepatocellular carcinoma, melanoma, renal cell or head and neck cancer was diagnosed in the dose-escalation patients.

It was autoimmune disease history or systemic immunosuppression that excluded patients. The study sampled blood at baseline, cycle 4 day 1, and cycle 7 day 1. Whole-study results and caveats: The study did not work out the antigen specificity of the expanded peripheral T cells.

CDR1 and CDR2 (germline): SGHVS, FNYEAQ. There are 14 residues in the CDR3. Source: CD4+ or CD8+ T cells sorted from blood, taken in a trial of the OX40 agonist ivuxolimab. The gene calls are TRBV7-6 and TRBJ2-5, with 7 bases lining up with TRBD2. The J call could be wrong; TRBJ2-7 is a better fit for the DNA end. The sequence was obtained from an adult with an advanced solid tumor such as melanoma, head and neck, liver or kidney cancer. Here the CDR3 DNA reads TGTGCCAGCAGCTTAGGGGAGGGGCCCTACGAGCAGTACTTC. As protein: CASSLGEGPYEQYF.